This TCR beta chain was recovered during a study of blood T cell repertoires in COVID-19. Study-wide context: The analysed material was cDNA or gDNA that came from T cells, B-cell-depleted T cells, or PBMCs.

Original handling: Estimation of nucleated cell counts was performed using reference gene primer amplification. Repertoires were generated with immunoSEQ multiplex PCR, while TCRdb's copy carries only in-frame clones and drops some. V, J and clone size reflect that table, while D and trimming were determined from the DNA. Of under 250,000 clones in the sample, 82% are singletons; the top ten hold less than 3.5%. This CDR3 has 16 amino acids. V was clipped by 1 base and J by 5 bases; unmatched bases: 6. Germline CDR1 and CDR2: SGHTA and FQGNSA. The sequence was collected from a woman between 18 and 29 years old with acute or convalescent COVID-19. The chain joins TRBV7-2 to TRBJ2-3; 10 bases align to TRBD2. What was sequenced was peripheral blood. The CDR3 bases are TGTGCCAGCAGCTTAGGGAGGCTAGCGGGAGTAGATACGCAGTATTTT. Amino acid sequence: CASSLGRLAGVDTQYF.